This entry concerns a single T cell receptor (beta chain). In the source study's methods: Estimation of nucleated cell counts relied on the amplification of reference gene primers. Libraries were prepared by immunoSEQ multiplex PCR; TCRdb keeps only in-frame clonotypes and omits some of them. V, J and clone size reflect that table, while D and trimming were determined from the DNA. This table has hundreds of thousands of clones, roughly 90% appearing once. The V gene's germline CDR1 is LGHDT and CDR2 YNNKEL (reference sequence). V shed 4 bases and J shed 4 bases, with 16 bases lying between them. The CDR3 sequence is 15 residues long. The data originate from a study of blood T cell repertoires in COVID-19. Enrolment of Seattle patients took place during active infection, and they were followed longitudinally.

The material sequenced was peripheral blood. V usage is TRBV3-1 (or the pseudogene TRBV3-2) and J usage is TRBJ1-2, with unresolved D. The source is a man aged 60 to 69 with COVID-19, enrolled during active disease. In nucleotides, the CDR3 is TGTGCCAGCAGCCCCCGGTGGGAGATGGGCTATGGCTACACCTTC. Amino acids: CASSPRWEMGYGYTF.